This entry is about one TCR beta chain. The conserved closing phenylalanine or tryptophan is absent in this CDR3, likely reflecting a read error. The entry originates in a study of tumor-infiltrating lymphocytes in primary liver carcinoma. TCR beta cDNA was made from 450 to 500 ng total RNA with a constant-region primer. Generation of the TCR beta libraries relied on three nested multiplex PCR rounds using slightly modified ARM-PCR. It was with TRBV1-TRBV30 forward primers and a C-beta reverse primer that the first two PCR rounds were run, at approximately 10 cycles each. TCRdb reanalysed the multiplex PCR reads using MiXCR and keeps one entry per CDR3 protein. Of about 33,000 distinct CDR3 sequences detected, about 82% appear once; the ten largest clones hold about 35%. CDR1 is SQVTM and CDR2 is ANQGSEA in the germline V gene. The CDR3 covers 13 residues. Scientists recovered RNA and DNA together from around 20-30 mg of unsorted bulk tissue. These patients lived with chronic HBV infection and had never been treated. Tumors were each sampled at five separate regions.

The sample consisted of liver tumor tissue from sampling region 5. Subset: tumor region T5, tumor centre. The genes are TRBV29-1 and TRBJ2-1, with D unresolved. The source of this sequence is a man aged 40-49 years with primary liver carcinoma and hepatitis B virus infection. The CDR3 DNA reads TGCACCTTTGCCATGGCAGGCCTGGGGGAGCAGTTCTTA. Translation: CTFAMAGLGEQFL.